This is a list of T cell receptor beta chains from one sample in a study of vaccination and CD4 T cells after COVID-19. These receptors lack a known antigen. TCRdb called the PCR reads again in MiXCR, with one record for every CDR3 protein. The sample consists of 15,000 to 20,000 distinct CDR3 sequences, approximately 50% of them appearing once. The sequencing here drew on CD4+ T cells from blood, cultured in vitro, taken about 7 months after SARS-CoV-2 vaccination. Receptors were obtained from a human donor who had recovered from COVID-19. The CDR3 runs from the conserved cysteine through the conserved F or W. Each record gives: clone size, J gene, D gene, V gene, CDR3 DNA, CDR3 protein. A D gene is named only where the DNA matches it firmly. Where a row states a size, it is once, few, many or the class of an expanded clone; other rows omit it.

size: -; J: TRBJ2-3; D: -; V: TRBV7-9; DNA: TGTGCCAGCAGCTTAGCATATCCGGAATGGGGTACAGATACGCAGTATTTT; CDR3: CASSLAYPEWGTDTQYF
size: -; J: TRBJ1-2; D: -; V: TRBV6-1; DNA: TGTGCCAGCAGTCGCGGAGGTTCTAACTATGGCTACACCTTC; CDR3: CASSRGGSNYGYTF
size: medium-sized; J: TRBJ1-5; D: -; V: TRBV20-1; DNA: TGCAGTGCAATGGGGGATAGCAATCAGCCCCAGCATTTT; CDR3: CSAMGDSNQPQHF
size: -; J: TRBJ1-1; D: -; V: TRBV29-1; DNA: TGCAGCGTTGGGGGGTCGACTGAAGCTTTCTTT; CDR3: CSVGGSTEAFF
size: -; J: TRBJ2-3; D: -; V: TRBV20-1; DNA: TGCAGTGCTAGGGACAGCTCGCAGTATTTT; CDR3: CSARDSSQYF
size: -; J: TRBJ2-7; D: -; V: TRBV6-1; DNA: TGTGCCAGCAGTGAAAGCCCGGGACCTACCTACGAGCAGTACTTC; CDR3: CASSESPGPTYEQYF
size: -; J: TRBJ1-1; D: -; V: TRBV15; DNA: TGTGCCACCAGCAGAAACCTTTTCTCTGAAGCTTTCTTT; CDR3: CATSRNLFSEAFF
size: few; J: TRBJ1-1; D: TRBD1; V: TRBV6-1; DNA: TGTGCCAGCAGTACAGACAGGGGCACTGAAGCTTTCTTT; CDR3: CASSTDRGTEAFF
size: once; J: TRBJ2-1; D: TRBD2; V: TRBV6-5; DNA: TGTGCCAGCAGTTCTCAGACTAGCGGGCCTTCCCACAATGAGCAGTTCTTC; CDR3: CASSSQTSGPSHNEQFF
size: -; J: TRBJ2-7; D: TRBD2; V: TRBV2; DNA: TGTGCCAGCAGACCAAGGAGCGGGGGCTATTCCTACGAGCAGTACTTC; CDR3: CASRPRSGGYSYEQYF
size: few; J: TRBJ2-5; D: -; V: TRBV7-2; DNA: TGTGCCAGCAGCTTATCGTCAGCGGAGATACAAGAGACCCAGTACTTC; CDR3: CASSLSSAEIQETQYF
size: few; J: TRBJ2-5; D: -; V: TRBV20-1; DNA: TGCAGTGCTGGACAGTCGGTAGCGGTCCAAGAGACCCAGTACTTC; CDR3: CSAGQSVAVQETQYF
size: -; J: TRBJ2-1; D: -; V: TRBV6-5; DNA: TGTGCCAGCAGTTACTCGGGAGGATCCTACAATGAGCAGTTCTTC; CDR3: CASSYSGGSYNEQFF
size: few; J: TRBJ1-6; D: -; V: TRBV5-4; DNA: TGTGCCAGCAGCGGGGAAATCGGATCACCCCTCCACTTT; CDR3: CASSGEIGSPLHF
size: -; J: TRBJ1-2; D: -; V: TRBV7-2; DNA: TGTGCCAGCAGCCCCCGGGTTGGCATCGGCTATGGCTACACCTTC; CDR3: CASSPRVGIGYGYTF
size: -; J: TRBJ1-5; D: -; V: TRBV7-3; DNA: TGTGCCAGCAGCCAAGTTGACGGGCAGCCCCAGCATTTT; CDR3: CASSQVDGQPQHF
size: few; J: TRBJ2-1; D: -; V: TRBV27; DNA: TGTGCCAGCAGTTACTTGACAGCTCCGAATGAGCAGTTCTTC; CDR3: CASSYLTAPNEQFF
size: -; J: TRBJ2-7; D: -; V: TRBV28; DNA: TGTGCCAGCAGTTTGGCCCTCCGGGAGCAGTACTTC; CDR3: CASSLALREQYF
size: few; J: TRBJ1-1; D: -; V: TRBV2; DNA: TGTGCCAGCACCATAGCCCCTAGGACGGGGGTTTTCTTT; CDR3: CASTIAPRTGVFF
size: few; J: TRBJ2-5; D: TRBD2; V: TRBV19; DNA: TGTGCCAGTAGTACCCGACTAGCGGGAGGTCGTGAGACCCAGTACTTC; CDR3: CASSTRLAGGRETQYF
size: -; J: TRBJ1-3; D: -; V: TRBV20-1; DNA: TGCAGTGCTAGAGACCCTGTGGGGGCCCCTGGAAACACCATATATTTT; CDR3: CSARDPVGAPGNTIYF
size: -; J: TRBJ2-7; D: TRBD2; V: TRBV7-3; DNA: TGTGCCGGCAGCCCCACTAGCGGGGGGGCGGGTGAGCAGTACTTC; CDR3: CAGSPTSGGAGEQYF
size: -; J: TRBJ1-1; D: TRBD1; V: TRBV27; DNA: TGTGCCAGCAGTTTACGGTCCAGGGGGCATAACACTGAAACTTTCTTT; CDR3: CASSLRSRGHNTETFF
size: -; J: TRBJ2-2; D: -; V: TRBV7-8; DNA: TGTGCCAGCAGCAGCTGGGGGGCAGGAAACACCGGGGAGCTGTTTTTT; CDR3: CASSSWGAGNTGELFF
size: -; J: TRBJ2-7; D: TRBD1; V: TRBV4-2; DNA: TGTGCCAGCAGCCAAATGGGGACAGGGGGGTCCTACGAGCAGTACTTC; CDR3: CASSQMGTGGSYEQYF
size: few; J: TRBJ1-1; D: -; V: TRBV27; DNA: TGTGCCAGCAGTTTAGACAGGACGCGAACTGAAGCTTTCTTT; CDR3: CASSLDRTRTEAFF
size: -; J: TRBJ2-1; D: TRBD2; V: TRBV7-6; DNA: TGTGCCAGCAGCTTCCCCCGCCCCGGGACTAGCGGGAGCAATGAGCAGTTCTTC; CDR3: CASSFPRPGTSGSNEQFF
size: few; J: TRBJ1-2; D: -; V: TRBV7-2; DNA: TGTGCCAGCAGCTTAAATGCCGGGGGCTATGGCTACACCTTC; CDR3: CASSLNAGGYGYTF
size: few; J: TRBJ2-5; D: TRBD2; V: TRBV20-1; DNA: TGCAGTGCTAGAGTAGCACGGGGGCGGGGGGATGAGACCCAGTACTTC; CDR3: CSARVARGRGDETQYF
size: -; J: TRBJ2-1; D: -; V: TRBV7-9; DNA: TGTGCCAGCAGCTTCCGGGACGAGTACAATGAGCAGTTCTTC; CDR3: CASSFRDEYNEQFF
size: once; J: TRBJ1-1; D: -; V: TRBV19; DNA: TGTGCCAGTAGTTACCTGCACAGTGGGTTACTGAACACTGAAGCTTTCTTT; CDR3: CASSYLHSGLLNTEAFF
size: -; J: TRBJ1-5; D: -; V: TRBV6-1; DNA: TGTGCCAGCAGACACCGGGACGGAAGCAATCAGCCCCAGCATTTT; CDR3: CASRHRDGSNQPQHF
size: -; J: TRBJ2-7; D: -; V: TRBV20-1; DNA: TGCAGTGCTAGAGGCGACAGCTTCGGCGAGCAGTACTTC; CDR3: CSARGDSFGEQYF
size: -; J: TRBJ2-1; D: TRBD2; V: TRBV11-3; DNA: TGTGCCAGCAGGCGGGGAACCGGGACTATGGACAATGAGCAGTTCTTC; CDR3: CASRRGTGTMDNEQFF
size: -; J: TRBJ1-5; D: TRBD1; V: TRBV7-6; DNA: TGTGCCAGCAGCTGGCTTGGAACGGGACAGGGCAGCCATAGCAATCAGCCCCAGCATTTT; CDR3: CASSWLGTGQGSHSNQPQHF
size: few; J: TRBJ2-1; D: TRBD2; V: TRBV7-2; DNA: TGTGCCTCAAGCGGGGGCCTCTTTAGGAATGAGCAGTTCTTC; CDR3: CASSGGLFRNEQFF
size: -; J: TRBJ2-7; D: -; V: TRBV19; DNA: TGTGCCAGTAGTAACCCAGGGACGCCGGCCGCCTACGAGCAGTACTTC; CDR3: CASSNPGTPAAYEQYF
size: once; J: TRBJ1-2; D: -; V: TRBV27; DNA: TGTGCCAGCAAGTTAGAGGGCTCCTATGGCTACACCTTC; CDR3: CASKLEGSYGYTF
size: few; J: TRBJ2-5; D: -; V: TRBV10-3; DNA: TGTGCCACCCGAGGGAAGGGAGTAGAGACCCAGTACTTC; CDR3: CATRGKGVETQYF
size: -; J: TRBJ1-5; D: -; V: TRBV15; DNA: TGTGCCACCAGCAGAGATCGACAGGCAATCACTCTGCCCCAGCATTTT; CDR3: CATSRDRQAITLPQHF
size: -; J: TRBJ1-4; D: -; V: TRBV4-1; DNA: TGCGCCAGCAATACAGCCTTGGCAACTAATGAAAAACTGTTTTTT; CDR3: CASNTALATNEKLFF
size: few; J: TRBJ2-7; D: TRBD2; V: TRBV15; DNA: TGTGCCACCAGCATTCCAGCGGGAGGGGTCTACGAGCAGTACTTC; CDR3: CATSIPAGGVYEQYF
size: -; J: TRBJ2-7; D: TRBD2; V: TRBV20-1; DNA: TGCAGTGCTAGAGTTCTGGCGCGGACTAGCGGGGGGTACGAGCAGTACTTC; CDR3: CSARVLARTSGGYEQYF
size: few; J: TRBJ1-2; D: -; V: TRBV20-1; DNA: TGCAGTGCTAGACCAGGACGTTCGGGCTATGGCTACACCTTC; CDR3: CSARPGRSGYGYTF
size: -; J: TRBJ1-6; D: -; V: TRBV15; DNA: TGTGCCACCAGCCCTGACAGCTCCTATAATTCACCCCTCCACTTT; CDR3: CATSPDSSYNSPLHF
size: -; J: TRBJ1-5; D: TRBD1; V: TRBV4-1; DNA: TGCGCCAGCAGCCAGGAGGGACAGGTAGGGCAGCCCCAGCATTTT; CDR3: CASSQEGQVGQPQHF
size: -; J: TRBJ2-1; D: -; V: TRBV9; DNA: TGTGCCAGCAGCGCCGCGGCGGCGGGGTATTACAATGAGCAGTTCTTC; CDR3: CASSAAAAGYYNEQFF
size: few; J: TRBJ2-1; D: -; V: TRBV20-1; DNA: TGCAGTGCTAGAGATCCCCTTGGACAGAGCATCTACAATGAGCAGTTCTTC; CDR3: CSARDPLGQSIYNEQFF
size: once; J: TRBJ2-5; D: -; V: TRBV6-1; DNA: TGTGCCAGCAGCCTCCTGCAAGGGGGCCAAGAGACCCAGTACTTC; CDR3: CASSLLQGGQETQYF
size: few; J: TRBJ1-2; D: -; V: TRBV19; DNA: TGTGCCAGTAGGAGACAGCTCCAGGATGGCTACACCTTC; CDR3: CASRRQLQDGYTF
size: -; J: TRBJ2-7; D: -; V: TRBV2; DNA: TGTGCCAGCAACCAGGGATTCTACGAGCAGTACTTC; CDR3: CASNQGFYEQYF
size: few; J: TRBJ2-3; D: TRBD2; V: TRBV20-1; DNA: TGCAGTGCCGGACTAGGTTCAGATACGCAGTATTTT; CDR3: CSAGLGSDTQYF
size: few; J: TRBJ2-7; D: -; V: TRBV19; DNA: TGTGCCAGTAGTAAGCTCCTAGGGAGCTCCTACGAGCAGTACTTC; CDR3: CASSKLLGSSYEQYF
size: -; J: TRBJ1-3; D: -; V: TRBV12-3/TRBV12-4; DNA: TGTGCCAGCCGAATGGGGGGGGCCTTCACCATATATTTT; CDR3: CASRMGGAFTIYF
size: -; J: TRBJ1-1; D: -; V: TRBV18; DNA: TGTGCCAGCTCACCACTTCCAGTCGCCACTGAAGCTTTCTTT; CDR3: CASSPLPVATEAFF
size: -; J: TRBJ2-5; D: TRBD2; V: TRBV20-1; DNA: TGCAGTGCTAGGACTAGCGGGGGGGCGTTCGGGGAAGAGACCCAGTACTTC; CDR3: CSARTSGGAFGEETQYF
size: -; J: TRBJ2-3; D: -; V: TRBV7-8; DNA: TGTGCCAGCAGCCCGCGGGGAGGGGGCATCACAGATACGCAGTATTTT; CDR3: CASSPRGGGITDTQYF
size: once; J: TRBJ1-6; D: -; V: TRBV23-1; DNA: TGCGCCAGCAGTCAACCGAACAGGTATTCACCCCTCCACTTT; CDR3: CASSQPNRYSPLHF